One and the same sample provided the 26 T cell receptor beta chains below, sequenced in a study of blood T cell repertoires in COVID-19. The table came from immunoSEQ multiplex PCR; TCRdb's copy has only in-frame clones and leaves some out. The sample carries 100,000 to 150,000 clones, over 80% recorded once. Sequencing was carried out using peripheral blood. The receptor source for this set is a man aged 40-55 years with active or convalescent COVID-19.

The rearrangement uses TRBV7-2 and TRBJ2-3; 10 bases line up with TRBD2. CDR3 length: 15 residues. The germline CDR1 and CDR2 sequences are SGHTA and FQGNSA. V shed 3 bases, J shed 3 bases, and the junction held 3 bases outside the gene matches. The DNA of the CDR3 is TGTGCCAGCAGCTTTAGCGGGGGGCGGACAGATACGCAGTATTTT. Its protein is CASSFSGGRTDTQYF.

This clone occurred a few times. This sequence joins TRBV6-5 and TRBJ1-5, with 7 bases that match TRBD1. With 6 bases clipped from V and 0 bases from J, the junction kept 5 bases outside the gene matches. Germline loops: CDR1 MNHEY, CDR2 SVGAGI. CDR3 length: 15 residues. CDR3 coding DNA: TGTGCCAGCAGACTGGACAGGAATAGCAATCAGCCCCAGCATTTT. This codes for CASRLDRNSNQPQHF.

This chain links TRBV7-2 with TRBJ2-7; 8 bases fit TRBD2. The CDR3 runs to 16 residues. J lost 0 bases, V lost 1 base, and 5 bases had no gene match. Looked up from germline, CDR1 is SGHTA and CDR2 is FQGNSA. The chain's CDR3 is CASSLGLAGNSYEQYF. CDR3 DNA sequence: TGTGCCAGCAGCTTAGGGCTAGCGGGCAACTCCTACGAGCAGTACTTC. The variable domain in full, completed from reference TRBV7-2 and TRBJ2-7, reads GAGVSQSPSNKVTEKGKDVELRCDPISGHTALYWYRQSLGQGLEFLIYFQGNSAPDKSGLPSDRFSAERTGGSVSTLTIQRTQQEDSAVYLCASSLGLAGNSYEQYFGPGTRLTVT.

The V gene is TRBV2, the J gene TRBJ2-5; TRBD2 matches 9 bases. This CDR3 has 16 amino acids. The V gene's germline CDR1 is SNHLY and CDR2 FYNNEI. Losses at the gene ends were 1 base for V and 0 bases for J; bases not matched to a gene: 3. The CDR3 coding sequence is TGTGCCAGCAGTGAAGTTTTAGCGGGGGACCAAGAGACCCAGTACTTC. Residues: CASSEVLAGDQETQYF.

The chain joins TRBV6-5 to TRBJ1-4, with 7 bases matching TRBD1. The CDR3 has 15 amino acids. With V trimmed by 6 bases and J by 7 bases, 11 bases remained unmatched. Per germline, CDR1 MNHEY and CDR2 SVGAGI. The CDR3 is CASSPLDRAGEKLFF. CDR3 in DNA: TGTGCCAGCAGCCCACTCGACAGGGCAGGTGAAAAACTGTTTTTT.

This clone was seen only a few times. The same CDR3 can be traced to other DNA sequences in this sample. The chain joins TRBV7-9 to TRBJ1-5; 7 bases fit TRBD1. CDR1 and CDR2 (germline): SEHNR, FQNEAQ (reference sequence). After removal of 5 bases from V and 0 bases from J, the junction contained 1 base not matched to a gene. This CDR3 region has 14 residues. CDR3 residues: CASSRDSSNQPQHF. The CDR3 DNA follows: TGTGCCAGCAGCCGGGACAGTAGCAATCAGCCCCAGCATTTT.

Comment on this clone: Other DNA sequences in the same sample also yield this CDR3. This chain links TRBV7-2 with TRBJ1-1; TRBD1 might be the D (5 bases). V gave up 5 bases and J gave up 1 base, with 8 bases separating them. The CDR3 has 13 residues. Germline lookup yields CDR1 SGHTA and CDR2 FQGNSA. CDR3 region: CASSPQGNTEAFF. The CDR3 DNA sequence: TGTGCCAGCAGCCCCCAGGGGAACACTGAAGCTTTCTTT.

In this sample, this clone turned up once. J is TRBJ1-1 and V is TRBV12-3 or TRBV12-4; no clear D gene. The V end was cut by 1 base, the J end by 1 base, with 4 bases between. The CDR3 runs 13 residues. The CDR3 DNA follows: TGTGCCAGCAGTTTAGGACAGAACACTGAAGCTTTCTTT. Its translation is CASSLGQNTEAFF.

The rearrangement uses TRBV19 and TRBJ2-3; 13 bases line up with TRBD2. The V gene end was trimmed by 3 bases and the J gene end by 0 bases; junction bases not matched to a gene: 3. CDR1 LNHDA and CDR2 SQIVND come from the germline V gene (reference sequence). CDR3 size: 17 residues. The CDR3 protein is CASSMGTSGESTDTQYF. CDR3 DNA sequence: TGTGCCAGTAGTATGGGGACTAGCGGGGAAAGCACAGATACGCAGTATTTT.

For this clone: The same CDR3 also results from other DNA sequences found in this sample. J is TRBJ1-2 and V is TRBV18; 7 bases match TRBD1. Germline CDR1 reads KGHSH; CDR2 reads LQKENI. This CDR3 is 13 amino acids long. With 2 bases clipped from V and 4 bases from J, the junction kept 1 base outside the gene matches. In DNA, the CDR3 is TGTGCCAGCTCACCAGGACAGGTCTATGGCTACACCTTC. The encoded protein is CASSPGQVYGYTF.

The chain links TRBV5-4 to TRBJ2-7, with TRBD2 identical over 8 bases. In germline, CDR1 is SGHNT, CDR2 YYREEE (reference sequence). The CDR3 runs to 13 residues. J was trimmed by 5 bases and V by 4 bases; bases with no gene match: 5. CDR3 coding DNA: TGTGCCAGCAGCCGCGGGGGGCTCCACGAGCAGTACTTC. Its translation is CASSRGGLHEQYF. Based on the CDR3 plus reference TRBV5-4 and TRBJ2-7, the full variable domain is ETGVTQSPTHLIKTRGQQVTLRCSSQSGHNTVSWYQQALGQGPQFIFQYYREEENGRGNFPPRFSGLQFPNYSSELNVNALELDDSALYLCASSRGGLHEQYFGPGTRLTVT.

The chain is built from TRBV21-1 and TRBJ1-5; the table's D call, TRBD1, has no DNA check behind it. TRBV21-1 is a known pseudogene. The CDR3 consists of 16 residues. The CDR3 reads CASPPKGAASNQPQHF. CDR3 DNA: TGTGCCAGCCCGCCGAAGGGGGCAGCCAGCAATCAGCCCCAGCATTTT.

The J gene is TRBJ2-4, the V gene TRBV7-2, with 7 bases aligning to TRBD2. Trimming at V came to 5 bases and at J to 5 bases, leaving 9 bases not matched to a gene. CDR1 and CDR2 from the germline V gene are SGHTA and FQGNSA. This CDR3 spans 15 amino acids. CDR3 coding DNA: TGTGCCAGCAGCCCCGGTGGGGGGAGGGAAAACATTCAGTACTTC. Translated, it gives CASSPGGGRENIQYF.

The chain recombines TRBV27 with TRBJ2-4; D perhaps matches TRBD2 (5 bases). This CDR3 has 15 amino acids. V was clipped by 6 bases and J by 2 bases, with 14 bases between them. The germline V gene has CDR1 MNHEY and CDR2 SMNVEV (reference sequence). Written as DNA, the CDR3 is TGTGCCAGCAGCCCAATAACGGGGTCCAAAAACATTCAGTACTTC. It specifies CASSPITGSKNIQYF.

The chain is built from TRBV5-4 and TRBJ2-1; 11 bases line up with TRBD1. The junction had 5 bases not matched to a gene; V was cut back by 4 bases and J by 5 bases. Germline V lookup: CDR1 SGHNT, CDR2 YYREEE (reference sequence). This CDR3 is built from 15 residues. Here the CDR3 reads CASSPGQGDHNEQFF. In DNA, the CDR3 is TGTGCCAGCAGCCCGGGACAGGGGGACCACAATGAGCAGTTCTTC.

This clone appeared a few times. The genes are TRBV18 and TRBJ1-4; maybe TRBD1 (6 bases). V lost 6 bases, J lost 5 bases, and 13 bases lay in between. This CDR3 spans 14 amino acids. Germline-derived CDR1 and CDR2 are KGHSH and LQKENI. CDR3 region: CASSPGQLNEKLFF. CDR3 DNA sequence: TGTGCCAGCTCCCCCGGACAGCTGAATGAAAAACTGTTTTTT.

The chain has TRBV6-5 and TRBJ1-2; D gene ambiguous. This CDR3 comprises 13 residues. Trimming stripped 2 bases from V and 5 bases from J, with 9 bases between. CDR1 and CDR2 from the germline V gene are MNHEY and SVGAGI. Here the CDR3 DNA reads TGTGCCAGCAGTTACAGTGGGCCATATGGCTACACCTTC. It yields the protein CASSYSGPYGYTF.

The V and J genes are TRBV5-1 and TRBJ2-1; D gene unclear. The germline V gene has CDR1 SGHRS and CDR2 YFSETQ. V lost 7 bases to trimming and J lost 2 bases, with 13 bases between them. The CDR3 spans 14 residues. The CDR3 protein is CASGLPGAYNEQFF. The CDR3 nucleotides are TGCGCCAGCGGTCTACCCGGTGCCTACAATGAGCAGTTCTTC.

J is TRBJ2-2 and V is TRBV19; 7 bases match TRBD1. The J segment lost 6 bases and the V segment lost 6 bases, leaving 10 bases of the junction unmatched. Germline loops: CDR1 LNHDA, CDR2 SQIVND (reference sequence). The CDR3 is 15 residues long. The CDR3, as DNA: TGTGCCAGTAGAGGGGGCAGTAAAGGGGCCGGGGAGCTGTTTTTT. This sequence encodes CASRGGSKGAGELFF.

This chain joins TRBV6-5 and TRBJ1-6; TRBD1 matches at 7 bases. Germline V lookup: CDR1 MNHEY, CDR2 SVGAGI. The CDR3 runs 14 residues. J gave up 9 bases and V 5 bases, and 7 bases lay outside the gene matches. The CDR3 reads CASSRQGGSSPLHF. Written as DNA, the CDR3 is TGTGCCAGCAGTCGACAGGGAGGAAGTTCACCCCTCCACTTT.

The chain couples TRBV19 to TRBJ2-1, with D unclear. V was pared by 5 bases and J by 1 base, with 21 bases between. CDR1 is LNHDA, CDR2 SQIVND, per germline (reference sequence). CDR3 size: 18 residues. In DNA form, the CDR3 reads TGTGCCAGTAGTGCCCCCCAATCTCGTCGGGTTTCCTACAATGAGCAGTTCTTC. The encoded protein is CASSAPQSRRVSYNEQFF.

This clone came up once. The genes are TRBV19 and TRBJ1-2, with D possibly matching TRBD1 (6 bases). The germline V gene has CDR1 LNHDA and CDR2 SQIVND (reference sequence). V lost 3 bases to trimming and J lost 7 bases, with 18 bases between them. The CDR3 has 15 residues. The CDR3 bases are TGTGCCAGTAGTATTTCTTTTCAGGGGATCGGTGGCTACACCTTC. Its translation: CASSISFQGIGGYTF. The full variable domain, in which reference TRBV19 and TRBJ1-2 provide the parts outside the CDR3, is DGGITQSPKYLFRKEGQNVTLSCEQNLNHDAMYWYRQDPGQGLRLIYYSQIVNDFQKGDIAEGYSVSREKKESFPLTVTSAQKNPTAFYLCASSISFQGIGGYTFGSGTRLTVV.

This clone has just one count. The chain has TRBV4-3 and TRBJ2-7; D remains ambiguous. The CDR3 is made up of 14 amino acids. With 0 bases removed from V and 4 bases from J, the gap between germline ends came to 10 bases. CDR1 and CDR2 (germline): LGHNA, YSLEER. The CDR3 nucleotides read TGCGCCAGCAGCCAAGATATCGCGGCGTACGAGCAGTACTTC. It is translated as CASSQDIAAYEQYF.

This chain links TRBV9 with TRBJ2-1, with TRBD2 matching 12 bases. The CDR3 has 16 residues. V was clipped by 4 bases and J by 3 bases; unmatched bases: 5. Germline CDR1 and CDR2: SGDLS and YYNGEE. This CDR3 is CASSHPTSGGYNEQFF. In nucleotides, the CDR3 is TGTGCCAGCAGCCACCCGACTAGCGGGGGCTACAATGAGCAGTTCTTC.

The V gene is TRBV6-5, the J gene TRBJ1-4, with a tentative D call TRBD1 (6 bases). CDR3 length: 15 amino acids. V dropped 5 bases and J dropped 8 bases, with 18 bases sitting between them. Germline V gives CDR1 MNHEY, CDR2 SVGAGI. The CDR3, as DNA: TGTGCCAGCAGTAGAGCCCTTCGGCAGGGGGAAAAACTGTTTTTT. The encoded protein is CASSRALRQGEKLFF.

This clone was seen a single time. This chain joins TRBV4-1 and TRBJ2-1; TRBD2 agrees at 10 bases. V shed 5 bases and J 4 bases; nucleotides not matched to a gene: 8. The germline V gene has CDR1 MGHRA and CDR2 YSYEKL. The CDR3 length is 16 residues. CDR3 sequence (DNA): TGCGCCAGCAGCAGTTTGAAGCGGGGGGGATACAATGAGCAGTTCTTC. The encoded protein is CASSSLKRGGYNEQFF.